A single sample is the source of the 5 T cell receptor beta chains below, sequenced in a study of OX40 agonist ivuxolimab in advanced cancers. Data came from immunoSEQ multiplex PCR; TCRdb stores just in-frame clones and leaves some out. The sample lists about 100,000 clones; more than 80% were seen once. The sequencing used CD4+ or CD8+ T cells sorted from blood, collected in a trial of the OX40 agonist ivuxolimab. The receptors were gathered from an adult with an advanced solid tumor such as melanoma, head and neck, liver or kidney cancer.

The gene calls are TRBV15 and TRBJ2-2; possible D gene TRBD1, 5 bases. V dropped 3 bases and J dropped 6 bases, with 14 bases sitting between them. The germline V gene encodes CDR1 LNHNV and CDR2 YYDKDF (reference sequence). The CDR3 is 15 residues long. As DNA, the CDR3 is TGTGCCACCAGCAGTGCATGGCAGGGTCCCGGGGAGCTGTTTTTT. It yields the protein CATSSAWQGPGELFF.

V usage is TRBV6-1 and J usage is TRBJ1-4; tentatively, D is TRBD1 (6 bases). In germline, CDR1 is MNHNS, CDR2 SASEGT. Trimming shortened V by 6 bases and J by 0 bases, and 8 bases separated the two germline ends. The CDR3 has 14 amino acids. DNA of the CDR3: TGTGCCAGCAGCCGACAGGCAACTAATGAAAAACTGTTTTTT. It encodes CASSRQATNEKLFF.

The chain links TRBV4-1 to TRBJ2-3; no definite D call. Trimming took off 1 base at V and 5 bases at J, with 16 bases between the two ends. The CDR3 is 16 residues long. Per germline, CDR1 MGHRA and CDR2 YSYEKL. CDR3 bases: TGCGCCAGCAGCCAAGGACCGGTATCCAGTCGAGATACGCAGTATTTT. Translation: CASSQGPVSSRDTQYF.

This clone was seen more than once but under ten times. This chain uses TRBV7-9 with TRBJ1-5; 7 nucleotides match TRBD1. J lost 4 bases, V lost 5 bases, and 2 bases had no gene match. CDR1 is SEHNR, CDR2 FQNEAQ, per germline (reference sequence). The CDR3 sequence is 13 residues long. As DNA, the CDR3 is TGTGCCAGCAGCGGACAGGCAAATCAGCCCCAGCATTTT. Residues: CASSGQANQPQHF.

The gene calls are TRBV4-3 and TRBJ1-5; D may be TRBD1 (6 bases). This CDR3 region has 15 residues. Germline CDR1 LGHNA, CDR2 YSLEER. Trimming removed 0 bases at V and 2 bases at J, with 8 bases between. Here the CDR3 DNA reads TGCGCCAGCAGCCAAGACCGACAGGGCAATCAGCCCCAGCATTTT. Its protein is CASSQDRQGNQPQHF.